This T cell receptor (beta chain) was captured in a study of blood T cell repertoires in COVID-19. Study summary: Material from acute and convalescent COVID-19 was sourced from the United States, Italy and Spain. Nucleic acid was either cDNA or gDNA, and it came from T cells, B-cell-depleted T cells, or PBMCs.

Germline-derived CDR1 and CDR2 are SGHNT and YYREEE (reference sequence). J was trimmed by 6 bases and V by 4 bases; bases with no gene match: 6. The CDR3 sequence is 15 residues long. As handled by the study authors: How many nucleated cells were present was estimated from reference gene primer amplification. This table comes from immunoSEQ multiplex PCR, and its TCRdb copy is limited to in-frame clones, with some not included. V, J and clone size derive from that table, while D and trimming were established from the DNA sequence. The sample shows 220,000 or so clones, 80% to 85% of them seen only once.

The chain employs TRBV5-4 and TRBJ2-1, with 11 bases that match TRBD1. The TCR originated in a man in his thirties or forties with active or convalescent COVID-19. Material: peripheral blood. The CDR3 is CASSTGGTGGNEQFF. The DNA of the CDR3 is TGTGCCAGCAGCACGGGGGGGACAGGGGGCAATGAGCAGTTCTTC.